The 5 T cell receptor beta chains presented below share a single source sample, sequenced in a study of blood T cell repertoires in COVID-19. Repertoires were generated with immunoSEQ multiplex PCR, while TCRdb's copy carries only in-frame clones and drops some. The repertoire holds approximately 490,000 clones, approximately 90% seen once, with around 7.9% in the top ten. Input material: PBMCs or T cells enriched from blood (not recorded which). Receptors were obtained from a woman aged 60-75 years who had recovered from COVID-19.

This clone was found a few times. The chain links TRBV9 to TRBJ1-2; D not certain. The CDR3 totals 14 residues. Germline CDR1 is SGDLS and CDR2 is YYNGEE. Trimming took off 0 bases at V and 5 bases at J, with 11 bases between the two ends. This chain's CDR3 is CASSVAERGYGYTF. CDR3 nucleotide sequence: TGTGCCAGCAGCGTAGCTGAAAGAGGGTATGGCTACACCTTC. The complete variable domain, with remaining parts taken from reference TRBV9 and TRBJ1-2, reads DSGVTQTPKHLITATGQRVTLRCSPRSGDLSVYWYQQSLDQGLQFLIQYYNGEERAKGNILERFSAQQFPDLHSELNLSSLELGDSALYFCASSVAERGYGYTFGSGTRLTVV.

This clone is a singleton in its sample. The chain employs TRBV5-4 and TRBJ1-3, with 8 positions matching TRBD1. This CDR3 contains 16 residues. The germline V gene has CDR1 SGHNT and CDR2 YYREEE (reference sequence). V shed 4 bases and J 2 bases; nucleotides not matched to a gene: 8. The CDR3 region is CASSTRPGGAGNTIYF. The CDR3, as DNA: TGTGCCAGCAGCACGAGGCCAGGGGGCGCTGGAAACACCATATATTTT.

The gene calls are TRBV2 and TRBJ2-4, with D perhaps TRBD2 (7 bases). This CDR3 has 15 amino acids. CDR1 and CDR2 from the germline V gene are SNHLY and FYNNEI. The ends were cut back, 7 bases at V and 2 bases at J, with 15 bases in the middle. The CDR3 bases are TGTGCCAGCAAGGGAGGGGGGTATTCCAAAAACATTCAGTACTTC. Residues: CASKGGGYSKNIQYF.

This clone has a single count. V usage is TRBV12-3 or TRBV12-4 and J usage is TRBJ1-5; D is unclear. Trimming removed 5 bases from V and 4 bases from J, with 6 bases in between. The CDR3 is 12 residues long. The CDR3 nucleotides read TGTGCCAGCAGTGACAAGAATCAGCCCCAGCATTTT. This gives the protein CASSDKNQPQHF.

V usage is TRBV19 and J usage is TRBJ1-5; a possible D gene is TRBD1 (6 bases). Trimming cost V 6 bases and J 5 bases, with 17 bases left between them. The germline V gene has CDR1 LNHDA and CDR2 SQIVND (reference sequence). The CDR3 is made up of 15 amino acids. The CDR3 DNA reads as TGTGCCAGTAGGCCTATCCGGGACATTGATCAGCCCCAGCATTTT. Translated, it gives CASRPIRDIDQPQHF.